This TCR beta chain was sequenced for a study of T cells in Graves' hyperthyroidism and ophthalmopathy. From RNA transcripts, TCR beta CDR3 regions were amplified. The HTBI set primed first-round TCR CDR3 RT-PCR. TCRdb redid the calling of the multiplex PCR reads with MiXCR, one entry per CDR3 protein. Among around 190,000 distinct CDR3 sequences listed, approximately 16% were seen once. Ten or more counts support this clonotype. After removal of 5 bases from V and 7 bases from J, the junction contained 4 bases not matched to a gene. The CDR3 covers 13 residues. Germline CDR1 is SGHNT and CDR2 is YENEEA.

Input material: blood. The sequence derives from a woman aged 50 to 65 with Graves' hyperthyroidism. This chain links TRBV11-3 with TRBJ2-7; the match to TRBD2 covers 11 bases. In DNA, the CDR3 is TGTGCCAGCAGCACTAGCGGGAGAGGTGAGCAGTACTTC. It encodes CASSTSGRGEQYF.